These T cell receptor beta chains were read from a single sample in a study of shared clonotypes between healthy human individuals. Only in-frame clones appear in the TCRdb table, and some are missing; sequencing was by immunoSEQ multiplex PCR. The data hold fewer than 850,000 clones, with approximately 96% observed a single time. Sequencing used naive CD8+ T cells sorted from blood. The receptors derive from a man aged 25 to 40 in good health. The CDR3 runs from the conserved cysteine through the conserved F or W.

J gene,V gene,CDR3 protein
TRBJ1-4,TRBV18,CASSPTGLNEKLFF
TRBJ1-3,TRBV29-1,CSVESQEYTSGNTIYF
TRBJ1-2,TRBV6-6,CASSYAPGQNYGYTF
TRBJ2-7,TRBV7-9,CASSSRLAGTLTYEQYF
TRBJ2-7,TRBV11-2,CASSFHGGLAYEQYF
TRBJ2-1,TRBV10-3,CAISDWDRGRNNEQFF
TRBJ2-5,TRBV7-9,CASSLADSQETQYF
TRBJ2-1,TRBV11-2,CASSLISGRANEQFF
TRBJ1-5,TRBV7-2,CASSLAPRQLRQSRGQPQHF
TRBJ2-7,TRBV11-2,CASSLNRRGRNGEQYF
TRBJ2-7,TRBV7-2,CASSTFAAAVYEQYF
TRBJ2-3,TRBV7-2,CASSPLAGADTQYF
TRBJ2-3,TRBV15,CATSRDRGRDTQYF
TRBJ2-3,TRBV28,CASSYGNTQYF
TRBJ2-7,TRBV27,CASSFNSRYEQYF
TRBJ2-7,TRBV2,CASRPGTSYEQYF
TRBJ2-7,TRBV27,CASSRSAPGTASYEQYF
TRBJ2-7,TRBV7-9,CASSPNYEQYF
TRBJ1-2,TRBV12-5,CASGLVGRWSGYTF
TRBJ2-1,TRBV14,CASSQDYGGGREQFF
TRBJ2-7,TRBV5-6,CASSFPGAYEQYF
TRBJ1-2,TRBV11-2,CASSQGTYGYTF